This TCR beta chain was captured by sequencing in a study of T cell repertoires in cytomegalovirus infection. Whole-study context: CMV infection together with matching HLA type was indicated by public TCR beta signatures.

MiXCR, applied by TCRdb to the reads, yields one record per CDR3 protein. In the table there are some 300,000 distinct CDR3 sequences, roughly 17% of which are singletons. The CDR3 covers 20 residues. Trimming removed 2 bases from V and 0 bases from J, with 22 bases in between. Germline V gene data show CDR1 as LNHNV and CDR2 as YYDKDF (reference sequence). This clonotype was counted a few times. The material sequenced was PBMCs. This sequence was found in a human donor in good health (CMV status not recorded). Some clones in this sample may be carry-over from other donors' samples. The chain recombines TRBV15 with TRBJ1-4; D ambiguous. CDR3 DNA: TGTGCCACCAGCAGAATAATACCATGGGAAACGGTCGCAACTAATGAAAAACTGTTTTTT. As protein: CATSRIIPWETVATNEKLFF.